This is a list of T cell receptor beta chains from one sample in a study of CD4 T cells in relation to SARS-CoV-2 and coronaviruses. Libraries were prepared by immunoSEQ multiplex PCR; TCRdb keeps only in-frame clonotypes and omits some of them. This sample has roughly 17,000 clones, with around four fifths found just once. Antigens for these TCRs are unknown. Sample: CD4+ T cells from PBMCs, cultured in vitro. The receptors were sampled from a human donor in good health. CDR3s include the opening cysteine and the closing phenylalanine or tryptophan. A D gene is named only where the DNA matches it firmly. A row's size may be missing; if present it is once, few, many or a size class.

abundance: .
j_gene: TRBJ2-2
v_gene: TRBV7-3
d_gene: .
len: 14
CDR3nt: TGTGCCAGCAGCTTCTCAGGGCGCACCGGGGAGCTGTTTTTT
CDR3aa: CASSFSGRTGELFF

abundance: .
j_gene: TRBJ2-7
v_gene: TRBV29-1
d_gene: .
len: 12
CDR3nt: TGCAGCGCCACAGCAGTAGGTTACGAGCAGTACTTC
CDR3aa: CSATAVGYEQYF

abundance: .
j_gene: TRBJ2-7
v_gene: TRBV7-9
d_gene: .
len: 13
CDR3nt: TGTGCCAGCAGCCCCAGACAAAACTACGAGCAGTACTTC
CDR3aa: CASSPRQNYEQYF

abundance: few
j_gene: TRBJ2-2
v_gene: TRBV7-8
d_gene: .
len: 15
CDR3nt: TGTGCCAGCAGCTTAGTTTCTGGTAACACCGGGGAGCTGTTTTTT
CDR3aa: CASSLVSGNTGELFF

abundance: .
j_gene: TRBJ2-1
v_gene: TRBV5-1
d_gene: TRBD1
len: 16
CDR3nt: TGCGCCAGCAGCTTGGGGGGATTACAGGGGGCCAATGAGCAGTTCTTC
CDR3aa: CASSLGGLQGANEQFF

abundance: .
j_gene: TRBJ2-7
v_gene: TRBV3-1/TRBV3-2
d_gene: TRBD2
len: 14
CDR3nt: TGTGCCAGCAGCCGCGTCCTTACGGGAGGCGAGCAGTACTTC
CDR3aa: CASSRVLTGGEQYF

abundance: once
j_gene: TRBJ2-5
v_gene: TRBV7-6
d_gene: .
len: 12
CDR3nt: TGTGCCAGCAGCCCAAACCAAGAGACCCAGTACTTC
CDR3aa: CASSPNQETQYF

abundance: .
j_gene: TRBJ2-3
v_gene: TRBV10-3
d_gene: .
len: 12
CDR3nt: TGTGCCATCAGTAGATCGGAAGATACGCAGTATTTT
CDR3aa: CAISRSEDTQYF

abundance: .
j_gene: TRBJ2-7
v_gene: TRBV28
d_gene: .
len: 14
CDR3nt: TGTGCCAGCAAATTATGGACGGATTCCTACGAGCAGTACTTC
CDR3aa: CASKLWTDSYEQYF

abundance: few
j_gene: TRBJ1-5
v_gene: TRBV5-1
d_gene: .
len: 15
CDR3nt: TGCGCCAGCAGCTTGGCCAGTACAGCCGATCAGCCCCAGCATTTT
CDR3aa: CASSLASTADQPQHF